The 13 T cell receptor beta chains below come from one sample, sequenced in a study of OX40 agonist ivuxolimab in advanced cancers. Profiling relied on immunoSEQ multiplex PCR, and the TCRdb table lists in-frame clones only, not all of them. The sample records roughly 67,000 clones, around 84% being singletons. The sequencing used CD4+ or CD8+ T cells sorted from blood, collected in a trial of the OX40 agonist ivuxolimab. Receptors originate from an adult with an advanced solid tumor such as melanoma, head and neck, liver or kidney cancer.

This chain links TRBV5-3 with TRBJ2-7, with D possibly called TRBD1 or TRBD2 (5 bases each). TRBV5-3 is an open reading frame whose function is uncertain. Trimming removed 1 base at V and 4 bases at J, with 15 bases between. The CDR3 runs to 15 residues. The CDR3 sequence is CARSLWDGAMYEQYF. In DNA form, the CDR3 reads TGTGCCAGAAGCTTGTGGGACGGAGCTATGTACGAGCAGTACTTC.

This chain uses TRBV7-2 with TRBJ2-2; D not certain. The CDR3 spans 15 residues. The ends were cut back, 1 base at V and 0 bases at J, with 6 bases in the middle. The germline V gene encodes CDR1 SGHTA and CDR2 FQGNSA. The CDR3 nucleotides are TGTGCCAGCAGCTTAGGTGGCGCGAACACCGGGGAGCTGTTTTTT. It translates to CASSLGGANTGELFF.

The V call is TRBV6-1, the J call TRBJ2-5; 8 bases match TRBD1. The DNA matches TRBJ2-7 better at its end, which makes the J call doubtful. Per germline, CDR1 MNHNS and CDR2 SASEGT. CDR3 length: 17 amino acids. The CDR3 spells CASSGFGAASQGDEQYF. The CDR3 bases are TGTGCCAGCAGTGGGTTCGGGGCGGCTTCACAGGGGGACGAGCAGTACTTC.

The J gene is TRBJ2-1, the V gene TRBV4-3; D is uncertain. Trimming took 1 base from V and 10 from J, leaving 11 bases between them. Germline assignment: CDR1 LGHNA and CDR2 YSLEER. The CDR3 runs 13 residues. CDR3 loop: CASSQGYREEQFF. The CDR3, as DNA: TGCGCCAGCAGCCAAGGTTACCGTGAGGAGCAGTTCTTC.

With regard to this clone: Other nucleotide sequences in the sample specify the same CDR3. The chain couples TRBV9 to TRBJ2-7; possibly TRBD1 for D (5 bases). CDR1 is SGDLS and CDR2 is YYNGEE in the germline V gene. CDR3 length equals 14 residues. Trimming stripped 0 bases from V and 6 bases from J, with 13 bases between. The CDR3 spells CASSVAEGRGEQYF. The CDR3, as DNA: TGTGCCAGCAGCGTAGCGGAAGGAAGGGGCGAGCAGTACTTC.

The rearrangement uses TRBV15 and TRBJ1-1, with D uncertain. The V gene lost 11 bases and the J gene lost 2 bases, with 15 bases spanning the gap. The CDR3 length is 13 residues. Per the germline V gene, CDR1 is LNHNV and CDR2 is YYDKDF (reference sequence). CDR3 nucleotide sequence: TGTGCCGCGGCAAGAGACCTTAACACTGAAGCTTTCTTT. Its protein is CAAARDLNTEAFF.

The rearrangement joins TRBV6-1 to TRBJ2-3; TRBD2 aligns across 12 bases. J was trimmed by 3 bases and V by 8 bases; bases with no gene match: 6. Germline lookup yields CDR1 MNHNS and CDR2 SASEGT. The length of the CDR3 is 15 residues. Here the CDR3 reads CASLRTSGVTDTQYF. The DNA for the CDR3 is TGTGCCAGCTTGCGGACTAGCGGGGTAACAGATACGCAGTATTTT.

The chain combines TRBV5-1 with TRBJ2-2, with D possibly being TRBD1 or TRBD2 (5 bases each). CDR3 length: 15 residues. Germline values: CDR1 SGHRS, CDR2 YFSETQ. Trimming left V 1 base short and J 5 bases short, with 12 bases between. CDR3 DNA: TGCGCCAGCAGCTTGACAGGCGAGCGGACCGGGGAGCTGTTTTTT. Translation: CASSLTGERTGELFF.

This clone occurred once. The rearrangement joins TRBV7-9 to TRBJ1-2; D unresolved. The CDR3 has 11 residues. Looked up from germline, CDR1 is SEHNR and CDR2 is FQNEAQ (reference sequence). V was shortened by 5 bases and J by 12 bases, with 13 bases between the two germline ends. Here the CDR3 reads CASSPVGINTF. CDR3 nucleotide sequence: TGTGCCAGCAGCCCCGTGGGGATAAACACCTTC.

V usage is TRBV4-3 and J usage is TRBJ2-7; possibly TRBD1 or TRBD2 for D (6 bases each). There are 14 residues in the CDR3. The V and J ends lost 1 base and 7 bases respectively, with 14 bases between them. Germline V gene data show CDR1 as LGHNA and CDR2 as YSLEER. In DNA form, the CDR3 reads TGCGCCAGCAGCCAAGCTCAGGGGACTCTTGAGCAGTACTTC. This gives the protein CASSQAQGTLEQYF.

This chain links TRBV6-6 with TRBJ1-3, with D perhaps matching TRBD1 (5 bases). The CDR3 is 16 residues long. Trimming shortened V by 4 bases and J by 4 bases, and 17 bases separated the two germline ends. Germline V lookup: CDR1 MNHNY, CDR2 SVGAGI (reference sequence). The CDR3 reads CASSLQAVGTGNTIYF. Here the CDR3 DNA reads TGTGCCAGCAGTTTACAGGCGGTTGGAACCGGAAACACCATATATTTT.

CDR3 nucleotides: TGTGCCAGTAGTAAATCACGGAACTCCTACGAGCAGTACTTC. Protein product: CASSKSRNSYEQYF. The J gene is TRBJ2-7, the V gene TRBV19; unclear D gene. The V and J ends lost 4 bases and 0 bases respectively, with 10 bases between them. The CDR3 runs 14 residues. Germline V gives CDR1 LNHDA, CDR2 SQIVND (reference sequence).

J is TRBJ2-1 and V is TRBV5-4; 8 nucleotides agree with TRBD2. Per the germline V gene, CDR1 is SGHNT and CDR2 is YYREEE (reference sequence). Trimming cost V 4 bases and J 2 bases; bases outside gene matches: 2. This CDR3 has 14 amino acids. The CDR3, as DNA: TGTGCCAGCAGCAAGCGGGAGACCTACAATGAGCAGTTCTTC. Amino acids: CASSKRETYNEQFF.